A single sample is the source of the 2 T cell receptor beta chains below, sequenced in a study of blood T cell repertoires in COVID-19. Only in-frame clones appear in the TCRdb table, and some are missing; sequencing was by immunoSEQ multiplex PCR. The data show about 170,000 clones, approximately 85% seen once. The source material was peripheral blood. These receptors all come from an elderly man with COVID-19, enrolled during active disease.

V usage is TRBV6-5 and J usage is TRBJ1-4; 9 bases are shared with TRBD1. V shed 4 bases and J 3 bases; nucleotides not matched to a gene: 0. This CDR3 comprises 14 residues. Germline CDR1 and CDR2: MNHEY and SVGAGI. This chain's CDR3 is CASSWDRANEKLFF. CDR3 coding DNA: TGTGCCAGCAGTTGGGACAGGGCTAATGAAAAACTGTTTTTT.

The gene calls are TRBV18 and TRBJ1-1, with a weak D call TRBD1 (6 bases). The CDR3 is 16 amino acids. Trimming stripped 0 bases from V and 4 bases from J, with 15 bases between. Per the germline V gene, CDR1 is KGHSH and CDR2 is LQKENI. This CDR3 reads CASSPPSGGPSTEAFF. CDR3 coding DNA: TGTGCCAGCTCACCACCGAGCGGGGGCCCGAGCACTGAAGCTTTCTTT.